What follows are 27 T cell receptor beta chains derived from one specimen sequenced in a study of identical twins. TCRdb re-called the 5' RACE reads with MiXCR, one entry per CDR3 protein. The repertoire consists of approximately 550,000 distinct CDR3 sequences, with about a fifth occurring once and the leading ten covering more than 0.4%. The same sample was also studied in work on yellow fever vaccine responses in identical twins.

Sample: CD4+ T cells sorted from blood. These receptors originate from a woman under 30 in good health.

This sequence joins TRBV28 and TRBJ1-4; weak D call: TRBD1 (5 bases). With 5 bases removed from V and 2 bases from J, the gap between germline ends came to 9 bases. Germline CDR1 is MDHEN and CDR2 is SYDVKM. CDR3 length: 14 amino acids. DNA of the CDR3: TGTGCCAGCAGTGTACAGGTTACTAATGAAAAACTGTTTTTT. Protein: CASSVQVTNEKLFF.

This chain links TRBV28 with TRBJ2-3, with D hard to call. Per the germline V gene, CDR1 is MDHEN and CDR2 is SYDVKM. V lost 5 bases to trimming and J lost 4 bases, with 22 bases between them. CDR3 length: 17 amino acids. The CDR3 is CASSGPTSISIADTQYF. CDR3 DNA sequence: TGTGCCAGCAGTGGCCCCACGAGCATATCCATCGCAGATACGCAGTATTTT.

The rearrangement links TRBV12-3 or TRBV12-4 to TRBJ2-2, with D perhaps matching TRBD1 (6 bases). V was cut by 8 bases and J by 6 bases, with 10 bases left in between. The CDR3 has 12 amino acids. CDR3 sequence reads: CASGPGAGELFF. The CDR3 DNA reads TGTGCCAGCGGCCCAGGGGCCGGGGAGCTGTTTTTT.

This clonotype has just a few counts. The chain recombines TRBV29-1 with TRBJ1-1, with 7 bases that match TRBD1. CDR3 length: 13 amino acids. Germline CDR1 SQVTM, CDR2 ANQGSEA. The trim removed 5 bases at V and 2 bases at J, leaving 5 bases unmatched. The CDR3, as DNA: TGCAGCGTTCTGGGACAGACAAACACTGAAGCTTTCTTT. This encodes CSVLGQTNTEAFF.

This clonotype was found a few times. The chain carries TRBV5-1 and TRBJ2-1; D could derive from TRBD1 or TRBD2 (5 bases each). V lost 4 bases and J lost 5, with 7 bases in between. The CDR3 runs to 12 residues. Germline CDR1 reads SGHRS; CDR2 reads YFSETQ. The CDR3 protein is CASSPGHNEQFF. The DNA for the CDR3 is TGCGCCAGCAGCCCGGGACACAATGAGCAGTTCTTC.

The CDR3 region is CSADDRGTSTDTQYF. The CDR3 DNA reads TGCAGTGCTGACGACAGGGGGACTAGCACAGATACGCAGTATTTT. The chain links TRBV20-1 to TRBJ2-3, with 9 bases lining up with TRBD1. V lost 5 bases to trimming and J lost 0 bases; unmatched junction nucleotides: 6. Germline CDR1 is DFQATT and CDR2 is SNEGSKA (reference sequence). CDR3 length: 15 amino acids.

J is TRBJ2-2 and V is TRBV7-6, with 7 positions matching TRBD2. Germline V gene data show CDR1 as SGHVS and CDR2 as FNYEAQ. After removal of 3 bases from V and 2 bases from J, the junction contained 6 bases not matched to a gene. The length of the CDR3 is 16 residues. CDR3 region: CASSFGASGNTGELFF. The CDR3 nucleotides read TGTGCCAGCAGCTTTGGGGCTAGCGGAAACACCGGGGAGCTGTTTTTT.

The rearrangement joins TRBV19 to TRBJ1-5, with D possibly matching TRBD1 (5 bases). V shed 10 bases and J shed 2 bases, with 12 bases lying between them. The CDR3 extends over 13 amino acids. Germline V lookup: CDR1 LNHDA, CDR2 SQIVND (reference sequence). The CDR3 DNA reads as TGTGCCACGACAGTTCATGGCAATCAGCCCCAGCATTTT. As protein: CATTVHGNQPQHF.

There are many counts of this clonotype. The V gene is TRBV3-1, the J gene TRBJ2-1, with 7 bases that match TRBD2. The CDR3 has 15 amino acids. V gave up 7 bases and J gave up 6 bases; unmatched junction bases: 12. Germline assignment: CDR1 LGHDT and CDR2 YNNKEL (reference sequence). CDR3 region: CASTLGREGGNEQFF. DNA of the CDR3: TGTGCCAGCACCCTTGGGAGGGAGGGCGGCAATGAGCAGTTCTTC.

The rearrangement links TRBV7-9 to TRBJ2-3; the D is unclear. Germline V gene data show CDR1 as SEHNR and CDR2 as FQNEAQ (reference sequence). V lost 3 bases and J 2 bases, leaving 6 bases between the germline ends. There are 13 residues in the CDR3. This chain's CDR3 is CASSFQDTDTQYF. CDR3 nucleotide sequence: TGTGCCAGCAGCTTTCAGGACACAGATACGCAGTATTTT.

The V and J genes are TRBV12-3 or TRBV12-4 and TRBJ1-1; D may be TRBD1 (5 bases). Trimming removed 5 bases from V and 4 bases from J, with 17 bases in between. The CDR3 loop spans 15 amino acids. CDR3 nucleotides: TGTGCCAGCAGTCCGAATCAGGGCCGGGGCACTGAAGCTTTCTTT. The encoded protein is CASSPNQGRGTEAFF.

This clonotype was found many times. The CDR3 protein is CASSFPYGLAQTDTQYF. The CDR3 bases are TGTGCCAGCAGTTTCCCTTACGGACTAGCTCAGACAGATACGCAGTATTTT. This sequence joins TRBV28 and TRBJ2-3, with 8 bases that match TRBD2. J lost 3 bases, V lost 3 bases, and 11 bases had no gene match. In germline, CDR1 is MDHEN, CDR2 SYDVKM. CDR3 length: 17 amino acids.

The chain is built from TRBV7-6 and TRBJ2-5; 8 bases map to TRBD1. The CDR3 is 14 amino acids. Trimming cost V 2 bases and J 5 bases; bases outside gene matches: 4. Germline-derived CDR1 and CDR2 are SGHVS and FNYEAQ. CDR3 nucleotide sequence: TGTGCCAGCAGCTTATACAGGGGGACGGAGACCCAGTACTTC. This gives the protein CASSLYRGTETQYF.

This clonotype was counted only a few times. Here the CDR3 DNA reads TGTGCCAGCAGTTATTCGTCGGGGAGGACCGTGAACACTGAAGCTTTCTTT. Its protein is CASSYSSGRTVNTEAFF. This chain uses TRBV12-3 or TRBV12-4 with TRBJ1-1; D is unresolved. With 4 bases removed from V and 0 bases from J, the gap between germline ends came to 18 bases. This CDR3 has 17 residues.

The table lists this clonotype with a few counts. The CDR3 loop is CATSDTGQGRTGELFF. The DNA of the CDR3 is TGTGCCACCAGTGACACGGGACAGGGAAGGACCGGGGAGCTGTTTTTT. V gene TRBV24-1 combines with J gene TRBJ2-2, with 9 bases lining up with TRBD1. The CDR3 runs 16 residues. The J segment lost 5 bases and the V segment lost 4 bases, leaving 7 bases of the junction unmatched. CDR1 and CDR2 from the germline V gene are KGHDR and SFDVKD.

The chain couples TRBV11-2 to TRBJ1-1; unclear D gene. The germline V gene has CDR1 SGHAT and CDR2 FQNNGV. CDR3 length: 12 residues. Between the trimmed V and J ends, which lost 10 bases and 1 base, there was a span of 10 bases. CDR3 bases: TGTGCCATCCATGAAGAGAACACTGAAGCTTTCTTT. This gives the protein CAIHEENTEAFF.

CDR3 in amino acids: CASSLQGGDEQYF. The CDR3 nucleotides read TGTGCCAGCAGCCTACAGGGCGGGGACGAGCAGTACTTC. The chain uses TRBV7-2 and TRBJ2-7; D is tentatively TRBD1 or TRBD2 (6 bases each). The germline V gene encodes CDR1 SGHTA and CDR2 FQGNSA. The CDR3 is 13 residues long. With 5 bases removed from V and 5 bases from J, the gap between germline ends came to 13 bases.

CDR3 amino acids: CASSLGEVGIQYF. The CDR3 DNA is TGCGCCAGCAGCTTGGGCGAGGTGGGCATTCAGTACTTC. The gene calls are TRBV5-1 and TRBJ2-4; no clear D. The CDR3 length is 13 residues. V was shortened by 0 bases and J by 9 bases, with 10 bases between the two germline ends. Germline loops: CDR1 SGHRS, CDR2 YFSETQ.

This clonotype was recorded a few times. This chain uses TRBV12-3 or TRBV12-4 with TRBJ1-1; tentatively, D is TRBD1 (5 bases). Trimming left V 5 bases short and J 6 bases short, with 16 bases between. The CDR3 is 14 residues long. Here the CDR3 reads CASSLGGREAEAFF. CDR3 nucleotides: TGTGCCAGCAGTCTCGGGGGTAGGGAAGCTGAAGCTTTCTTT.

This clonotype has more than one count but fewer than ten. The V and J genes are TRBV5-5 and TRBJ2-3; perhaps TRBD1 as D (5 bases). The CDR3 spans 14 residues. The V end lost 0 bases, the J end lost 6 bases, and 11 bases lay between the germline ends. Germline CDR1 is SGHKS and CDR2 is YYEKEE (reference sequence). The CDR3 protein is CASSLGQKPDTQYF. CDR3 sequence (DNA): TGTGCCAGCAGCTTGGGACAGAAACCGGATACGCAGTATTTT.

The CDR3 sequence is CAISEPIGTGTYEQYF. The CDR3 nucleotides read TGTGCCATCAGTGAGCCGATCGGGACAGGTACCTACGAGCAGTACTTC. The V gene is TRBV10-3, the J gene TRBJ2-7; 8 bases match TRBD1. Per germline, CDR1 ENHRY and CDR2 SYGVKD. Losses at the gene ends were 2 bases for V and 2 bases for J; bases not matched to a gene: 8. The CDR3 loop spans 16 amino acids.

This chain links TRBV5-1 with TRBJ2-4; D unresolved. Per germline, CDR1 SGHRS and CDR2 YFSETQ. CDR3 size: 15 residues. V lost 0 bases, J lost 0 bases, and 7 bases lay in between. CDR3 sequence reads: CASSLEVGAKNIQYF. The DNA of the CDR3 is TGCGCCAGCAGCTTGGAAGTGGGAGCCAAAAACATTCAGTACTTC.

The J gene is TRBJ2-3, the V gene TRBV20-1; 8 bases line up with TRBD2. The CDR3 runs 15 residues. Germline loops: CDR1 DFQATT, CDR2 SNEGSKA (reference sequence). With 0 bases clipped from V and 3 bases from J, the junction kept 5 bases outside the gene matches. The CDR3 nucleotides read TGCAGTGCTAGAGAGCCAGCGGGGGCAACAGATACGCAGTATTTT. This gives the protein CSAREPAGATDTQYF.

CDR3 bases: TGTGCCAGCGCCTGGATAGAGACCCAGTACTTC. This gives the protein CASAWIETQYF. This rearrangement joins TRBV6-6 to TRBJ2-5; D ambiguous. The CDR3 loop spans 11 amino acids. V shed 8 bases and J shed 4 bases, with 8 bases lying between them. CDR1 and CDR2 from the germline V gene are MNHNY and SVGAGI (reference sequence).

CDR3: CASSLMGSLYGYTF. The DNA of the CDR3 is TGTGCCAGCAGTTTAATGGGCAGCCTCTATGGCTACACCTTC. The J gene is TRBJ1-2, the V gene TRBV12-3 or TRBV12-4; D is unclear. The CDR3 runs 14 residues. V was cut by 2 bases and J by 4 bases, with 11 bases left in between.

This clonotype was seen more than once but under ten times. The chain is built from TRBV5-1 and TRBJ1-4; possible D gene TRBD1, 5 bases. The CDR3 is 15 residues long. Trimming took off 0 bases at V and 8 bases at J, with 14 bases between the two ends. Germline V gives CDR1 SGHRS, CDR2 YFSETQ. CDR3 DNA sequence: TGCGCCAGCAGCTTGGGTCAGGGTTTCGGGGAAAAACTGTTTTTT. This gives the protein CASSLGQGFGEKLFF.

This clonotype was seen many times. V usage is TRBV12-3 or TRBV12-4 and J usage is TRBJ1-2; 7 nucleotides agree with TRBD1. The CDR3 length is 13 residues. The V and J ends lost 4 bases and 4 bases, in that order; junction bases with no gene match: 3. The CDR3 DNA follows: TGTGCCAGCAGTTCCGGGACAGTCTATGGCTACACCTTC. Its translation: CASSSGTVYGYTF.